This T cell receptor (beta chain) was documented in a study of shared clonotypes between healthy human individuals. Only CD45RO-negative cells positively selected for CCR7 counted as naive CD8 cells, so terminally differentiated effector memory CD45RA+ cells were excluded. Each subset's genomic DNA was shared equally among a number of immunoSEQ plates. Profiled with immunoSEQ multiplex PCR; TCRdb holds only in-frame clones, not every one. The sample lists nearly 2 million clones, just under 95% seen once, with 1.2% in the top ten. Study-wide points: It was observed that roughly 4.8% of naive CD4 clonotypes were shared across several donors.

J lost 8 bases, V lost 7 bases, and 14 bases had no gene match. This CDR3 region has 15 residues. In germline, CDR1 is LNHDA, CDR2 SQIVND (reference sequence). Note on this clone: Its antigen is undetermined.

This clonotype originated in a man aged 18 to 30 in good health. This sequence joins TRBV19 and TRBJ1-2; 9 nucleotides match TRBD1. The specimen sequenced was naive CD8+ T cells sorted from blood. The CDR3 DNA sequence: TGTGCCAGTACCCTAGGGACAGGGTCGGGAATCGGCTACACCTTC. It translates to CASTLGTGSGIGYTF.